This T cell receptor (beta chain) was profiled in a study of blood T cell repertoires in COVID-19. The repertoire was sequenced with immunoSEQ multiplex PCR; TCRdb's copy has only in-frame clones and lacks some. Seen here are 310,000 or so clones, about nine tenths observed once, and the top ten hold 1% to 1.3%. There are 13 residues in the CDR3. From germline, CDR1 is SQVTM and CDR2 ANQGSEA. Deletions cut 7 bases from V and 5 bases from J, with 15 bases between. What was sequenced was PBMCs or T cells enriched from blood (not recorded which). This sequence originates from a woman younger than 45 who had recovered from COVID-19. The chain employs TRBV29-1 and TRBJ2-1; unclear D gene. The CDR3, as DNA: TGCAGCGAACGATCTGAGATCGACAATGAGCAGTTCTTC. Its protein product is CSERSEIDNEQFF.